This TCR beta chain appears in the sequencing data of a study of cytomegalovirus exposure and HLA in healthy donors. Whole-study results and caveats: Presence/absence analyses took donor sequencing depth as roughly uniform.

Regarding this clone: Its target is not known.

Germline V CDR1 and CDR2: MGHRA, YSYEKL. V was cut by 0 bases and J by 5 bases, with 11 bases left in between. This CDR3 is built from 15 residues. The study ran its PCR with 60 Vbeta and 13 Jbeta primers. Assay: immunoSEQ multiplex PCR; the TCRdb copy retains only in-frame clones and omits some. The data contain 150,000 to 250,000 clones, 75% to 85% of them singletons. Participants comprised healthy donors of bone marrow. This chain links TRBV4-1 with TRBJ2-1; a weak D match, TRBD2 (5 bases). This TCR was sampled from a girl under 18 in good health and CMV-seropositive. What was sequenced was PBMCs. CDR3 nucleotides: TGCGCCAGCAGCCAAGATCTAGCTAGCCACAATGAGCAGTTCTTC. Its translation: CASSQDLASHNEQFF.